A single sample gave rise to the 25 T cell receptor beta chains below, sequenced in a study of control samples from healthy donors and cancer patients. The method was immunoSEQ multiplex PCR; TCRdb's version includes in-frame clones alone and lacks a portion of them. The table lists 110,000 to 150,000 clones, roughly 94% of them singletons, with approximately 15% in the top ten. The material sequenced was PBMCs. Every receptor here comes from a man in his fifties or sixties with colorectal cancer.

V is TRBV2 and J is TRBJ1-5, with 7 nucleotides matching TRBD1. Germline-derived CDR1 and CDR2 are SNHLY and FYNNEI. The trim removed 7 bases at V and 1 base at J, leaving 4 bases unmatched. The CDR3 runs to 14 residues. The CDR3, as DNA: TGTGCCAGCACAGGGGGGAGGAGCAATCAGCCCCAGCATTTT. It is translated as CASTGGRSNQPQHF.

The chain is built from TRBV19 and TRBJ2-2, with 12 bases identical to TRBD2. Looked up from germline, CDR1 is LNHDA and CDR2 is SQIVND (reference sequence). The CDR3 totals 16 residues. Germline trimming cut 4 bases from V and 4 bases from J; bases unmatched to any gene: 4. CDR3 region: CASSTSSGGATGELFF. The CDR3 nucleotides are TGTGCCAGTAGTACTTCTAGCGGGGGGGCCACCGGGGAGCTGTTTTTT.

The genes are TRBV5-4 and TRBJ2-5, with D possibly being TRBD1 (8 bases). The germline V gene has CDR1 SGHNT and CDR2 YYREEE (reference sequence). The CDR3 sequence is 15 residues long. With 1 base removed from V and 3 bases from J, the gap between germline ends came to 13 bases. The CDR3 protein is CASSLQGAGEETQYF. Here the CDR3 DNA reads TGTGCCAGCAGCTTGCAGGGGGCGGGGGAAGAGACCCAGTACTTC.

The chain combines TRBV7-2 with TRBJ2-3; TRBD2 agrees at 10 bases. J gave up 2 bases and V 4 bases, and 6 bases lay outside the gene matches. CDR1 and CDR2 from the germline V gene are SGHTA and FQGNSA. This CDR3 comprises 16 residues. The CDR3 sequence: CASSSSGGVATDTQYF. CDR3 nucleotide sequence: TGTGCCAGCAGCTCGAGCGGGGGGGTCGCCACAGATACGCAGTATTTT.

V is TRBV19 and J is TRBJ1-5; a weak D match, TRBD1 (5 bases). V was shortened by 7 bases and J by 1 base, with 14 bases between the two germline ends. This CDR3 is 15 amino acids long. CDR1 and CDR2 (germline): LNHDA, SQIVND (reference sequence). CDR3 in DNA: TGTGCCAGTAATCCTCTCGGGGGGAGCAATCAGCCCCAGCATTTT. This encodes CASNPLGGSNQPQHF.

The chain combines TRBV5-1 with TRBJ2-7; D possibly corresponds to TRBD1 (6 bases). V lost 0 bases and J lost 5, with 15 bases in between. Germline V lookup: CDR1 SGHRS, CDR2 YFSETQ. The CDR3 has 15 amino acids. This chain's CDR3 is CASSLGSQGIHEQYF. The CDR3 DNA sequence: TGCGCCAGCAGCTTGGGTAGTCAGGGGATCCACGAGCAGTACTTC.

The chain uses TRBV7-9 and TRBJ2-5; 7 nucleotides agree with TRBD2. The CDR3 is 15 residues long. Germline lookup yields CDR1 SEHNR and CDR2 FQNEAQ (reference sequence). Losses at the gene ends were 1 base for V and 5 bases for J; bases not matched to a gene: 7. The CDR3 sequence: CASSLGAGGVETQYF. The CDR3 nucleotides read TGTGCCAGCAGCTTAGGAGCTGGGGGGGTCGAGACCCAGTACTTC.

The rearrangement links TRBV5-1 to TRBJ2-5; TRBD1 agrees at 7 bases. The junction had 8 bases not matched to a gene; V was cut back by 5 bases and J by 4 bases. Germline lookup yields CDR1 SGHRS and CDR2 YFSETQ. The CDR3 length is 14 residues. CDR3 sequence: CASRPDRPGETQYF. The CDR3 DNA sequence: TGCGCCAGCAGACCGGACAGGCCAGGAGAGACCCAGTACTTC.

V is TRBV12-3 or TRBV12-4 and J is TRBJ2-7; D unclear. The CDR3 spans 11 residues. Trimming removed 3 bases from V and 7 bases from J, with 7 bases in between. This CDR3 reads CASSFGIEQYF. In nucleotides, the CDR3 is TGTGCCAGCAGTTTTGGTATAGAGCAGTACTTC.

This chain joins TRBV6-1 and TRBJ2-7, with 7 positions matching TRBD2. This CDR3 contains 14 residues. Germline CDR1 MNHNS, CDR2 SASEGT. V lost 3 bases to trimming and J lost 5 bases; unmatched junction nucleotides: 7. CDR3 nucleotide sequence: TGTGCCAGCAGTGAGGCAGCGGGGAAGAACGAGCAGTACTTC. It is translated as CASSEAAGKNEQYF.

This chain connects TRBV2 to TRBJ1-5; no firm D call. There are 15 residues in the CDR3. From germline, CDR1 is SNHLY and CDR2 FYNNEI. V dropped 4 bases and J dropped 0 bases, with 10 bases sitting between them. Here the CDR3 reads CASSVEAYSNQPQHF. The CDR3 nucleotides read TGTGCCAGCAGTGTCGAGGCTTATAGCAATCAGCCCCAGCATTTT.

CDR3 sequence: CASTGAYEQYF. Here the CDR3 DNA reads TGTGCCAGCACGGGGGCTTACGAGCAGTACTTC. The genes are TRBV6-5 and TRBJ2-7; D is perhaps TRBD1 or TRBD2 (6 bases each). Germline CDR1 MNHEY, CDR2 SVGAGI. Trimming stripped 7 bases from V and 4 bases from J, with 8 bases between. CDR3 size: 11 residues.

Turning to this clone: Other nucleotide sequences from this sample produce the same CDR3. The V gene is TRBV12-3 or TRBV12-4, the J gene TRBJ1-1; D uncertain. V was trimmed by 2 bases and J by 1 base, leaving 5 bases between them. The CDR3 consists of 13 residues. The CDR3 loop reads CASSLRGNTEAFF. The CDR3 DNA sequence: TGTGCCAGCAGTTTACGAGGGAACACTGAAGCTTTCTTT.

V usage is TRBV19 and J usage is TRBJ2-7; either TRBD1 or TRBD2 may fit D (7 bases each). The CDR3 length is 14 residues. Germline V CDR1 and CDR2: LNHDA, SQIVND (reference sequence). Trimming left V 5 bases short and J 3 bases short, with 14 bases between. CDR3 region: CASSGRGLFYEQYF. CDR3 nucleotides: TGTGCCAGTAGTGGGAGGGGGCTTTTCTACGAGCAGTACTTC.

The V call is TRBV5-6, the J call TRBJ1-2; D call uncertain. Germline V gives CDR1 SGHDT, CDR2 YYEEEE. Deletions cut 0 bases from V and 4 bases from J, with 4 bases between. The CDR3 is 12 residues long. CDR3 bases: TGTGCCAGCAGCTTGGCAGCCTATGGCTACACCTTC. Its protein is CASSLAAYGYTF.

V and J are TRBV30 and TRBJ2-7; 9 positions match TRBD1. The CDR3 runs 13 residues. Per germline, CDR1 GTSNPN and CDR2 SVGIG (reference sequence). V gave up 4 bases and J gave up 3 bases; unmatched junction bases: 4. CDR3 loop: CAWTPGQGYEQYF. The CDR3 DNA follows: TGTGCCTGGACTCCGGGACAGGGCTACGAGCAGTACTTC.

The V call is TRBV7-2, the J call TRBJ2-5, with TRBD1 as a possible D gene (6 bases). Looked up from germline, CDR1 is SGHTA and CDR2 is FQGNSA. CDR3 length: 13 residues. V was cut by 5 bases and J by 5 bases, with 12 bases left in between. The CDR3 region has the DNA TGTGCCAGCAGCATACAGGGTAGGGAGACCCAGTACTTC. It codes for CASSIQGRETQYF. Complete variable domain (other parts from reference TRBV7-2 and TRBJ2-5): GAGVSQSPSNKVTEKGKDVELRCDPISGHTALYWYRQSLGQGLEFLIYFQGNSAPDKSGLPSDRFSAERTGGSVSTLTIQRTQQEDSAVYLCASSIQGRETQYFGPGTRLLVL.

The chain couples TRBV6-5 to TRBJ1-1; D is ambiguous. The germline V gene has CDR1 MNHEY and CDR2 SVGAGI. CDR3 length equals 16 residues. V was pared by 0 bases and J by 5 bases, with 16 bases between. DNA for the CDR3: TGTGCCAGCAGTTACTCGTACCGGGTGGCGAGAACTGAAGCTTTCTTT. It yields the protein CASSYSYRVARTEAFF.

The chain joins TRBV18 to TRBJ2-7; TRBD1 aligns across 9 bases. Germline assignment: CDR1 KGHSH and CDR2 LQKENI. The V and J ends lost 6 bases and 6 bases, in that order; junction bases with no gene match: 9. This CDR3 is built from 14 residues. For the CDR3, the DNA is TGTGCCAGCTCCCCCGGGACAGGGAAGGGCGAGCAGTACTTC. It encodes CASSPGTGKGEQYF.

CDR3 DNA: TGTGCCAGCACGTCCACAGATACGCAGTATTTT. This translates into CASTSTDTQYF. The rearrangement links TRBV7-9 to TRBJ2-3, with unresolved D. This CDR3 contains 11 residues. The V end was cut by 7 bases, the J end by 2 bases, with 4 bases between. CDR1 and CDR2 from the germline V gene are SEHNR and FQNEAQ (reference sequence).

This rearrangement joins TRBV4-3 to TRBJ2-1; D might be TRBD1 (6 bases). V lost 4 bases and J lost 7, with 14 bases in between. The CDR3 has 14 amino acids. Germline V gene data show CDR1 as LGHNA and CDR2 as YSLEER. CDR3 nucleotides: TGCGCCAGCAGCCGAACAGGGTTAGGTAATGAGCAGTTCTTC. The encoded protein is CASSRTGLGNEQFF.

This chain links TRBV13 with TRBJ2-1, with D possibly being TRBD1 or TRBD2 (5 bases each). The CDR3 has 16 residues. CDR1 is PRHDT, CDR2 FYEKMQ, per germline (reference sequence). The V and J ends lost 1 base and 7 bases respectively, with 17 bases between them. The CDR3 bases are TGTGCCAGCAGCTTAGAGGCAGGGAGCGACGTTAATGAGCAGTTCTTC. This codes for CASSLEAGSDVNEQFF.

The chain combines TRBV5-1 with TRBJ2-7; no clear D gene. The germline V gene has CDR1 SGHRS and CDR2 YFSETQ. V lost 0 bases, J lost 3 bases, and 19 bases lay in between. The CDR3 sequence is 17 residues long. The CDR3 here is CASSLVIGSQPHYEQYF. In DNA form, the CDR3 reads TGCGCCAGCAGCTTGGTTATTGGTTCGCAGCCCCACTACGAGCAGTACTTC.

This clone came up once. Here the CDR3 DNA reads TGTGCCAGCAGCCCCGGGGGCCGGTCACCCCTCCACTTT. Translation gives CASSPGGRSPLHF. The chain combines TRBV7-2 with TRBJ1-6, with D perhaps matching TRBD1 (6 bases). CDR1 SGHTA and CDR2 FQGNSA come from the germline V gene. V lost 5 bases, J lost 10 bases, and 12 bases lay in between. The length of the CDR3 is 13 residues.

This chain links TRBV5-1 with TRBJ2-1, with unresolved D. V was shortened by 0 bases and J by 9 bases, with 10 bases between the two germline ends. This CDR3 spans 13 amino acids. Germline CDR1 reads SGHRS; CDR2 reads YFSETQ. CDR3 region: CASSLEVGIEQFF. CDR3 bases: TGCGCCAGCAGCTTGGAGGTCGGAATTGAGCAGTTCTTC. Using reference TRBV5-1 and TRBJ2-1 for the parts outside the CDR3, the full variable domain is KAGVTQTPRYLIKTRGQQVTLSCSPISGHRSVSWYQQTPGQGLQFLFEYFSETQRNKGNFPGRFSGRQFSNSRSEMNVSTLELGDSALYLCASSLEVGIEQFFGPGTRLTVL.